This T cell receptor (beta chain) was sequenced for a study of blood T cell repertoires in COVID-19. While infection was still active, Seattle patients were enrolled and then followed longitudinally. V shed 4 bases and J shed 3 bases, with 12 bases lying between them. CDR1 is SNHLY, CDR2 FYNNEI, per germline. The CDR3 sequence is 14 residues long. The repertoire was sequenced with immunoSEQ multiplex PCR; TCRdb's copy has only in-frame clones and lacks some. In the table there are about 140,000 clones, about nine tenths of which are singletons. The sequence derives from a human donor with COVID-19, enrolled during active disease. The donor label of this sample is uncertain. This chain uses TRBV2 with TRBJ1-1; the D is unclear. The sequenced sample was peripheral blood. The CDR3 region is CASSVGGRYTEAFF. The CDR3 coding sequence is TGTGCCAGCAGTGTTGGAGGGCGGTACACTGAAGCTTTCTTT. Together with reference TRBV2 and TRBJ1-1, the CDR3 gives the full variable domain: EPEVTQTPSHQVTQMGQEVILRCVPISNHLYFYWYRQILGQKVEFLVSFYNNEISEKSEIFDDQFSVERPDGSNFTLKIRSTKLEDSAMYFCASSVGGRYTEAFFGQGTRLTVV.